The 20 T cell receptor beta chains below were found in one sample sequenced in a study of response to subunit inactivated influenza vaccine. MiXCR was run by TCRdb on the RT-PCR reads, yielding one entry per CDR3 protein. The top ten hold less than 15% of the sample, which has 400,000 to 650,000 distinct CDR3 sequences, roughly 7.6% seen once. Sample: PBMCs from blood, taken roughly 24 months after vaccination. The origin of the receptors is a man aged 45 to 70 who received an inactivated influenza vaccine.

The V call is TRBV20-1, the J call TRBJ2-5; 14 bases agree with TRBD2. Trimming at V came to 3 bases and at J to 2 bases, leaving 5 bases not matched to a gene. Germline CDR1 and CDR2: DFQATT and SNEGSKA (reference sequence). The CDR3 totals 16 residues. CDR3: CSASGLAGGPQETQYF. CDR3 nucleotide sequence: TGCAGTGCTAGTGGACTAGCGGGGGGCCCACAAGAGACCCAGTACTTC.

The chain combines TRBV4-1 with TRBJ2-6, with 7 bases that match TRBD1. V was clipped by 5 bases and J by 2 bases; unmatched bases: 3. CDR1 is MGHRA and CDR2 is YSYEKL in the germline V gene. This CDR3 has 15 residues. CDR3: CASSSTGTGANVLTF. CDR3 in DNA: TGCGCCAGCAGCTCGACAGGGACTGGGGCCAACGTCCTGACTTTC.

The CDR3, as DNA: TGTGCCATCAGCAGGACAGGGGGCCCCCATCAGCCCCAGCATTTT. It yields the protein CAISRTGGPHQPQHF. The chain is built from TRBV10-3 and TRBJ1-5; TRBD1 agrees at 11 bases. V lost 6 bases to trimming and J lost 5 bases; unmatched junction nucleotides: 6. There are 15 residues in the CDR3. The germline V gene has CDR1 ENHRY and CDR2 SYGVKD.

In its sample, this clonotype was seen many times. The J gene is TRBJ1-4, the V gene TRBV5-1; D is undetermined. The CDR3 has 15 residues. Germline V CDR1 and CDR2: SGHRS, YFSETQ. The V and J ends lost 0 bases and 5 bases respectively, with 11 bases between them. In nucleotides, the CDR3 is TGCGCCAGCAGCTTGGGTGGCAGAGAAAATGAAAAACTGTTTTTT. It yields the protein CASSLGGRENEKLFF.

This clonotype was counted many times. The rearrangement joins TRBV4-3 to TRBJ2-1, with 13 positions matching TRBD2. CDR3 length: 18 amino acids. Germline-derived CDR1 and CDR2 are LGHNA and YSLEER. Trimming at V came to 0 bases and at J to 3 bases, leaving 5 bases not matched to a gene. The CDR3 coding sequence is TGCGCCAGCAGCCAAGACCACGGACTAGCGGGAGTCTACAATGAGCAGTTCTTC. This sequence encodes CASSQDHGLAGVYNEQFF.

Notes on this clonotype: A much larger clone lies a single base off, so this may be a read error. This chain uses TRBV20-1 with TRBJ1-5; 7 bases agree with TRBD1. The DNA matches TRBJ2-3 better at its end, which makes the J call doubtful. Germline CDR1 DFQATT, CDR2 SNEGSKA (reference sequence). This CDR3 has 14 residues. The CDR3 region is CSPTHSTGSQPQYF. For the CDR3, the DNA is TGCAGTCCTACTCATTCGACAGGGAGTCAGCCCCAGTATTTT.

The chain recombines TRBV20-1 with TRBJ2-7; TRBD1 aligns across 10 bases. The germline gives CDR1 DFQATT, CDR2 SNEGSKA (reference sequence). The CDR3 runs to 14 residues. The junction had 11 bases not matched to a gene; V was cut back by 5 bases and J by 7 bases. CDR3 in DNA: TGCAGTGCTGAACCCGGGACAGGGGCTCGGGAGCAGTACTTC. This translates into CSAEPGTGAREQYF.

The chain employs TRBV12-3 or TRBV12-4 and TRBJ1-2; D is undetermined. This CDR3 spans 13 amino acids. V was shortened by 1 base and J by 2 bases, with 5 bases between the two germline ends. CDR3: CASSLVRNYGYTF. CDR3 nucleotide sequence: TGTGCCAGCAGTTTAGTCAGAAACTATGGCTACACCTTC.

This clonotype was recorded at least ten times. The V and J genes are TRBV5-1 and TRBJ2-2; D not certain. This CDR3 spans 13 amino acids. Germline-derived CDR1 and CDR2 are SGHRS and YFSETQ. V was shortened by 1 base and J by 6 bases, with 7 bases between the two germline ends. The CDR3 bases are TGCGCCAGCAGCTTGATGGTTCCCGGGGAGCTGTTTTTT. As protein: CASSLMVPGELFF.

Of note for this clonotype: Compared with germline, one end of the junction differs, possibly owing to a read error. The gene calls are TRBV5-5 and TRBJ2-3, with TRBD1 matching over 7 bases. The CDR3 contains 16 residues. Looked up from germline, CDR1 is SGHKS and CDR2 is YYEKEE (reference sequence). The CDR3 region has the DNA TGTGCCAGCAGTTTGGTCCCGGGACAGTCCCGGGATACGCAGTATTTT. Its protein product is CASSLVPGQSRDTQYF.

This clonotype was counted many times. CDR3 DNA: TGTGCCAGCAGCCAGAAGTGGAGTAAAGAGACCCAGTACTTC. Protein sequence: CASSQKWSKETQYF. V is TRBV14 and J is TRBJ2-5; D is unclear. Germline CDR1 reads SGHDN; CDR2 reads FVKESK. The CDR3 contains 14 residues. Trimming pared 3 bases from V and 3 bases from J, leaving 11 bases between.

The chain has TRBV20-1 and TRBJ1-4; a weak D match, TRBD1 (6 bases). Germline V gene sequence: CDR1 DFQATT, CDR2 SNEGSKA (reference sequence). Trimming took 3 bases from V and 0 from J, leaving 8 bases between them. The CDR3 runs 14 residues. The CDR3 loop reads CSASPGATNEKLFF. The CDR3 DNA reads as TGCAGTGCTAGCCCAGGGGCAACTAATGAAAAACTGTTTTTT.

This clonotype has a count of ten or more. This sequence joins TRBV12-3 or TRBV12-4 and TRBJ2-3; D is possibly TRBD2 (6 bases). This CDR3 contains 15 residues. Between the trimmed V and J ends, which lost 3 bases and 1 base, there was a span of 11 bases. This chain's CDR3 is CASSFRTGGTDTQYF. The CDR3 region has the DNA TGTGCCAGCAGTTTTAGAACGGGGGGCACAGATACGCAGTATTTT.

This sequence joins TRBV12-3 or TRBV12-4 and TRBJ2-7; D might be TRBD1 (6 bases). The CDR3 totals 12 residues. The V gene lost 5 bases and the J gene lost 6 bases, with 11 bases spanning the gap. In DNA, the CDR3 is TGTGCCAGCAGTAAGACAGGTCCCGAGCAGTACTTC. It encodes CASSKTGPEQYF.

There are many counts of this clonotype. This chain joins TRBV12-3 or TRBV12-4 and TRBJ1-1, with 7 bases fitting TRBD1. V gave up 3 bases and J gave up 8 bases; unmatched junction bases: 9. The CDR3 consists of 14 residues. The CDR3 loop reads CASSLSLRGKEAFF. Here the CDR3 DNA reads TGTGCCAGCAGTTTGTCCCTCAGGGGGAAAGAAGCTTTCTTT.

To note about this clonotype: A much larger clone sits a single nucleotide away, making a read error possible. This chain uses TRBV29-1 with TRBJ2-2; no firm D call. V lost 4 bases to trimming and J lost 2 bases, with 14 bases between them. The CDR3 is made up of 15 amino acids. CDR1 and CDR2 (germline): SQVTM, ANQGSEA. CDR3 loop: CSVGDARGNTGELFF. The CDR3 DNA follows: TGCAGCGTTGGTGATGCGCGTGGCAACACCGGGGAGCTGTTTTTT.

The rearrangement links TRBV20-1 to TRBJ2-5; D is uncertain. Trimming stripped 2 bases from V and 5 bases from J, with 12 bases between. The CDR3 is made up of 13 amino acids. Germline-derived CDR1 and CDR2 are DFQATT and SNEGSKA (reference sequence). The CDR3 sequence is CSARPSRVETQYF. In nucleotides, the CDR3 is TGCAGTGCTAGACCAAGTAGGGTGGAGACCCAGTACTTC.

The chain couples TRBV13 to TRBJ2-1, with 9 bases that match TRBD1. The V gene's germline CDR1 is PRHDT and CDR2 FYEKMQ (reference sequence). Trimming took 4 bases from V and 0 from J; bases not matched to a gene: 7. The CDR3 consists of 17 residues. The CDR3 loop reads CASSSRQGVSSYNEQFF. As DNA, the CDR3 is TGTGCCAGCAGCTCCAGACAGGGGGTTAGCTCCTACAATGAGCAGTTCTTC.

This chain joins TRBV6-5 and TRBJ1-2; 7 bases line up with TRBD1. The V gene end was trimmed by 0 bases and the J gene end by 3 bases; junction bases not matched to a gene: 4. Germline CDR1 and CDR2: MNHEY and SVGAGI. This CDR3 is built from 15 residues. The CDR3 sequence is CASSYSEGTDYGYTF. The DNA of the CDR3 is TGTGCCAGCAGTTACTCTGAGGGGACAGACTATGGCTACACCTTC.

The rearrangement uses TRBV27 and TRBJ2-2, with TRBD1 matching 7 bases. Per germline, CDR1 MNHEY and CDR2 SMNVEV (reference sequence). The CDR3 has 16 residues. The junction had 6 bases not matched to a gene; V was cut back by 2 bases and J by 3 bases. The CDR3 nucleotides are TGTGCCAGCAGTTTAACAGGGGCGGCGTACACCGGGGAGCTGTTTTTT. It yields the protein CASSLTGAAYTGELFF.